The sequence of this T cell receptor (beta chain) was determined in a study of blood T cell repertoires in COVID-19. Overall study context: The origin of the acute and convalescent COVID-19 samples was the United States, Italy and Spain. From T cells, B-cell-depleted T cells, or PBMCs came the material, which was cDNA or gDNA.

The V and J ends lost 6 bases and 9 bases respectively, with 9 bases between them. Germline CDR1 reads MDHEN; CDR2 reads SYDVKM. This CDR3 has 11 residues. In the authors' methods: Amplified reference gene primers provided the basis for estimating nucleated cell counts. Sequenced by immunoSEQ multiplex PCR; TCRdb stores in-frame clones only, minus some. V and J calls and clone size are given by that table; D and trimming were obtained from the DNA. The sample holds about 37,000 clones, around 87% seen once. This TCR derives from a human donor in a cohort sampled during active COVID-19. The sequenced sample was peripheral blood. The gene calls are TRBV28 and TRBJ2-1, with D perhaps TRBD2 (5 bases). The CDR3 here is CASRLTSEQFF. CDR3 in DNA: TGTGCCAGCAGACTTACTAGTGAGCAGTTCTTC.